Included here is one TCR beta chain sequence, with context. The source of the sample is a study of control samples from healthy donors and cancer patients. Only in-frame clones appear in the TCRdb table, and some are missing; sequencing was by immunoSEQ multiplex PCR. The sample has about 70,000 clones, about 94% seen once. The CDR3 is 14 residues long. V was pared by 4 bases and J by 5 bases, with 7 bases of the junction left unmatched. The germline CDR1 and CDR2 sequences are SGHVS and FQNEAQ. V usage is TRBV7-8 and J usage is TRBJ2-5, with TRBD1 matching 7 bases. The receptor comes from a woman aged 25 to 39 in good health. The source material was blood. The CDR3 region is CASSSRQGRETQYF. CDR3 sequence (DNA): TGTGCCAGCAGCTCTCGACAGGGCCGCGAGACCCAGTACTTC.